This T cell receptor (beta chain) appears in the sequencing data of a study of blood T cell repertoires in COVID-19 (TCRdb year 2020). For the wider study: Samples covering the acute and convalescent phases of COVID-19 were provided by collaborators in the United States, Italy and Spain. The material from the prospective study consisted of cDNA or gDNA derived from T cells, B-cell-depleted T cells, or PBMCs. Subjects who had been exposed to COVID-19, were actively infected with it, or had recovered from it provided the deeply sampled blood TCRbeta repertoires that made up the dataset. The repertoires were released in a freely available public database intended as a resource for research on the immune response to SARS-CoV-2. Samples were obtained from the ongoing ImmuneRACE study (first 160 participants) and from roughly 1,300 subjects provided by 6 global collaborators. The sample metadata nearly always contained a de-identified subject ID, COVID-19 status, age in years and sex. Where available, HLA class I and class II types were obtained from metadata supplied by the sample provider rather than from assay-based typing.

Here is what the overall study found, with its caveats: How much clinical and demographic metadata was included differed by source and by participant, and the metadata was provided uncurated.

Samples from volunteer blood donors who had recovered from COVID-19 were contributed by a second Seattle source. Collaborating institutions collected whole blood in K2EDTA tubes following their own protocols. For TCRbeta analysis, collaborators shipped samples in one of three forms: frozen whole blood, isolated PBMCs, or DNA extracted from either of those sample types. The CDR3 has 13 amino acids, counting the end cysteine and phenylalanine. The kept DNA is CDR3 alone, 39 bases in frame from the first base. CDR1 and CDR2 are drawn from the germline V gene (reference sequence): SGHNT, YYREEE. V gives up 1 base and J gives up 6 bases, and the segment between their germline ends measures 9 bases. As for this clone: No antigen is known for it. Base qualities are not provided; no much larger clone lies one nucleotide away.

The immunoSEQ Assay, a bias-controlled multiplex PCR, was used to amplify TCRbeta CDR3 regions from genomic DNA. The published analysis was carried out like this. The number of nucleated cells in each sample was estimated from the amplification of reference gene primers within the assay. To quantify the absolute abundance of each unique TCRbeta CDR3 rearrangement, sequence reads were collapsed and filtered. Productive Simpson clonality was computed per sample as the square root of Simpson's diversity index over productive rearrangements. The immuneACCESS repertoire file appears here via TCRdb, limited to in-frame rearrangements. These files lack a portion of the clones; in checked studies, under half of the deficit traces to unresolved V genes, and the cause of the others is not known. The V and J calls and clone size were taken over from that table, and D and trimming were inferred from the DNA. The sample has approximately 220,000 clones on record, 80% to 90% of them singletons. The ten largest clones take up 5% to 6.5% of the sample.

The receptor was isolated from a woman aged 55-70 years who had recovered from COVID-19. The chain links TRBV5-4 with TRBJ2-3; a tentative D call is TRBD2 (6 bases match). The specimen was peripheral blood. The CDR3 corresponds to CASSLWGDDTQYF. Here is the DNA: TGTGCCAGCAGCTTGTGGGGGGATGATACGCAGTATTTT.